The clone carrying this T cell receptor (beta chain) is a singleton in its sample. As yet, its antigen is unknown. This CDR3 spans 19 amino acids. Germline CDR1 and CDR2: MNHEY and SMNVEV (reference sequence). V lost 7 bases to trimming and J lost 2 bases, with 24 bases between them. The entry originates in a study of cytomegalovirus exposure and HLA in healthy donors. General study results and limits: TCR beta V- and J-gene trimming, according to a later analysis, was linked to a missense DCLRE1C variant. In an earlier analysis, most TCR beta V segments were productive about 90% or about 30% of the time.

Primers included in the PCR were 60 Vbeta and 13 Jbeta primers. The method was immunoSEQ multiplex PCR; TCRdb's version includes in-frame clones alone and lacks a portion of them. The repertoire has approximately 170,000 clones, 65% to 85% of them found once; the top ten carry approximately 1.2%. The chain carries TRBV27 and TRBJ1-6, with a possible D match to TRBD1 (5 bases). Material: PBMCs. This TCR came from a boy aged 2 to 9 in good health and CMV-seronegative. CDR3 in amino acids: CASNPYPQAPLPYNSPLHF. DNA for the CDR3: TGTGCCAGCAATCCCTACCCACAGGCACCTCTTCCCTATAATTCACCCCTCCACTTT.